One TCR beta chain is described in this entry. The source of the sample is a study of blood T cell repertoires in COVID-19. Study information: Samples came from the United States, Italy and Spain, spanning acute and convalescent COVID-19. Sources were T cells, B-cell-depleted T cells, or PBMCs; the material itself was cDNA or gDNA.

In the authors' methods: Amplification of reference gene primers provided the estimated nucleated cell counts. Clones were read by immunoSEQ multiplex PCR, and TCRdb kept only the in-frame ones, dropping some. That table is the source of V, J and clone size, and D and trimming were worked out from the DNA. The repertoire holds roughly 250,000 clones, with roughly four fifths as singletons. V lost 5 bases, J lost 5 bases, and 18 bases lay in between. CDR1 and CDR2 (germline): SEHNR, FQNEAQ (reference sequence). The CDR3 runs to 15 residues. The receptor's source is a woman in her sixties or seventies with active or convalescent COVID-19. Material: peripheral blood. The V and J genes are TRBV7-9 and TRBJ1-1; maybe TRBD1 (5 bases). The CDR3, as DNA: TGTGCCAGCAGCCGCCAGGGTGGGTTAAGGACTGAAGCTTTCTTT. Its protein is CASSRQGGLRTEAFF.